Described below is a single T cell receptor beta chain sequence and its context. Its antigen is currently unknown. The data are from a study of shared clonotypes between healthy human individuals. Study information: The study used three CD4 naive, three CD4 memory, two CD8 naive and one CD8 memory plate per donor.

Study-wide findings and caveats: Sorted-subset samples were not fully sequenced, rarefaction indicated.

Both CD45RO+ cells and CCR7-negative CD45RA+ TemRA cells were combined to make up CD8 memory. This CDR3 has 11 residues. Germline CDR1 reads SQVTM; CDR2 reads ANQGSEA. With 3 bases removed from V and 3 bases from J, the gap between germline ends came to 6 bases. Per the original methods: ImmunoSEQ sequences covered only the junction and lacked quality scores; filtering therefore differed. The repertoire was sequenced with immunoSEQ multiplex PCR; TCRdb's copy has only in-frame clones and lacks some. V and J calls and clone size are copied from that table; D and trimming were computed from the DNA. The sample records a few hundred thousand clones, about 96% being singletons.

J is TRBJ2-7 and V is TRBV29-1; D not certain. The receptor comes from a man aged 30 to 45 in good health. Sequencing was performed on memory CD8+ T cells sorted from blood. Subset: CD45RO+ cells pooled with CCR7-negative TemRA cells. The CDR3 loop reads CSVDSNYEQYF. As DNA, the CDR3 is TGCAGCGTTGATTCGAACTACGAGCAGTACTTC.